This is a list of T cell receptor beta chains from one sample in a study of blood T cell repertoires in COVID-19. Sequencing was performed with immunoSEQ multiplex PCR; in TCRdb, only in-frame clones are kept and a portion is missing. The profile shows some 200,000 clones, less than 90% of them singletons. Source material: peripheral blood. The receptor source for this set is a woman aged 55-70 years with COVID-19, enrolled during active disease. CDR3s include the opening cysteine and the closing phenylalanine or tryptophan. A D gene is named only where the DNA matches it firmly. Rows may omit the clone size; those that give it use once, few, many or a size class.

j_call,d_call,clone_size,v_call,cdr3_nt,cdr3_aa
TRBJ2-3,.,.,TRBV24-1,TGTGCCACCAGTGACTCCGACTACAAACTCACAGATACGCAGTATTTT,CATSDSDYKLTDTQYF
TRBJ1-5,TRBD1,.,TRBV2,TGTGCCAGTAGGGGACAGGGGGGACAGCCCCAGCATTTT,CASRGQGGQPQHF
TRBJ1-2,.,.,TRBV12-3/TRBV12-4,TGTGCCAGCAGTTTAGCGCGGGGGAATGGCTACACCTTC,CASSLARGNGYTF
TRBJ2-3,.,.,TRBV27,TGTGCCAGCATGTGGCTCGGCACAGATACGCAGTATTTT,CASMWLGTDTQYF
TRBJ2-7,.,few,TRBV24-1,TGTGCCACCAGTGAATCGACAGGTATGGGAGCGCGGCAGTACTTC,CATSESTGMGARQYF
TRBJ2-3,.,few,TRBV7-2,TGTGCCAGCAGCCGCCCCAGCGGCCCCACAGATACGCAGTATTTT,CASSRPSGPTDTQYF
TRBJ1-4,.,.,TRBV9,TGTGCCAGCAGCGTCGGACTTAATGAAAAACTGTTTTTT,CASSVGLNEKLFF
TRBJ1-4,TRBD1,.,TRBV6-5,TGTGCCAGCAGCAGAGAGGGGGCGCGAAATGAAAAACTGTTTTTT,CASSREGARNEKLFF
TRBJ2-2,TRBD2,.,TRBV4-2,TGTGCCAGCAGCCAAGGCGGGAGGGCAGCCGGGGAGCTGTTTTTT,CASSQGGRAAGELFF
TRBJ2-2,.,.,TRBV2,TGTGCCAGCAGTGTTTTGGTCCGGGTCGGCGGGGAGCTGTTTTTT,CASSVLVRVGGELFF
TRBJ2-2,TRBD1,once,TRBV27,TGTGCCAGCAGGGGGACAGGGTTGACCACCGGGGAGCTGTTTTTT,CASRGTGLTTGELFF
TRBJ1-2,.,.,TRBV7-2,TGTGCCAGCAGCTTAGGGCAAAACTATGGCTACACCTTC,CASSLGQNYGYTF
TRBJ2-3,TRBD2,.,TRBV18,TGTGCCAGCTCACCACCGGGGACTAGCGAAAGGACAGATACGCAGTATTTT,CASSPPGTSERTDTQYF
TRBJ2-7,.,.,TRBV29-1,TGCAGCGCCCGTGACAGGAAAGTCTACGAGCAGTACTTC,CSARDRKVYEQYF
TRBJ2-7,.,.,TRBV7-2,TGTGCCAGCAGCCTCTTCACAGTTTACGAGCAGTACTTC,CASSLFTVYEQYF
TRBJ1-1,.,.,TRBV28,TGTGCCAGCAGTTTAATCCAGGGTGGCACTGAAGCTTTCTTT,CASSLIQGGTEAFF
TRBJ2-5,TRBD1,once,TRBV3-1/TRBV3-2,TGTGCCAGCAGCTGGGGGACAGAGGGTGAGACCCAGTACTTC,CASSWGTEGETQYF
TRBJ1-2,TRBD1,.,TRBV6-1,TGTGCCAGCAGTGAAAGAAGGACAGGGAACTTTGGTGGCTACACCTTC,CASSERRTGNFGGYTF
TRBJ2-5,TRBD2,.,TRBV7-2,TGTGCCAGCAGCCCTCGACTAGCGGGGGGACAAGAGACCCAGTACTTC,CASSPRLAGGQETQYF
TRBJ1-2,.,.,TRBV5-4,TGTGCCAGCAGTCTTTCGGGGTCATTCTATGGCTACACCTTC,CASSLSGSFYGYTF
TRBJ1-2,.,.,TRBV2,TGTGCCAGCAGTGATAAGGGGATCTATGGCTACACCTTC,CASSDKGIYGYTF
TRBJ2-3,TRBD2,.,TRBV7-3,TGTGCCAGCAGCTCCCAGCGGGAGTTCACAGATACGCAGTATTTT,CASSSQREFTDTQYF
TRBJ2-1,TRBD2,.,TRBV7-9,TGTGCCAGCAGCTTATTCGGGACTAGCGGGATCCTCTCCTACAATGAGCAGTTCTTC,CASSLFGTSGILSYNEQFF
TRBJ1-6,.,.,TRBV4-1,TGCGCCAGCAGCCAAGGTTGGGGGGGTGACAGTTCACCCCTCCACTTT,CASSQGWGGDSSPLHF
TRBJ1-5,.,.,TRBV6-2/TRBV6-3,TGTGCCAGCAGTTTGTGGGGGGTCGGTGGCAATCAGCCCCAGCATTTT,CASSLWGVGGNQPQHF
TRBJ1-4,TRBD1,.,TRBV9,TGTGCCAGCAGCGCAGGGGGCCCTAATGAAAAACTGTTTTTT,CASSAGGPNEKLFF
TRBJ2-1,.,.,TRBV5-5,TGTGCCAGCAGCTTTTCCTCCGGGACTCCCAATGAGCAGTTCTTC,CASSFSSGTPNEQFF
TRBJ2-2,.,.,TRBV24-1,TGTGCCACCAGTGACTCCAGGCGGGCGGGCGGGGAGCTGTTTTTT,CATSDSRRAGGELFF
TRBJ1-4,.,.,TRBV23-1,TGCGCCAGCAACGGCGGCCATGAAAAACTGTTTTTT,CASNGGHEKLFF
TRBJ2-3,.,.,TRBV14,TGTGCCAGCAGCCACCTAGCAAATACGCAGTATTTT,CASSHLANTQYF
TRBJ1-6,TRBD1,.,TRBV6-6,TGTGCCAGCAGTTACCGGGACAGGGATTCACCCCTCCACTTT,CASSYRDRDSPLHF
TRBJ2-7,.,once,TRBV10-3,TGTGCCATCAGTGAGTCACGGGGAGTCGGGTCCTACGAGCAGTACTTC,CAISESRGVGSYEQYF
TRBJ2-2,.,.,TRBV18,TGTGCCAGCTCCGCGGAGAAGGGGATCGGGGAGCTGTTTTTT,CASSAEKGIGELFF
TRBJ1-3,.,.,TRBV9,TGTGCCAGCAGCGTAGTTAGCTCTGGAAACACCATATATTTT,CASSVVSSGNTIYF
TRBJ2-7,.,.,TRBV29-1,TGCAGCGTTAATTTATGGGGGCGCGAGCAGTACTTC,CSVNLWGREQYF
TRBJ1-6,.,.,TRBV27,TGTGCCAGCAGCCTTACCAGGGATAATTCACCCCTCCACTTT,CASSLTRDNSPLHF
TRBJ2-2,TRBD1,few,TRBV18,TGTGCCAGCTCCGACAGGGGGCGAACCGGGGAGCTGTTTTTT,CASSDRGRTGELFF
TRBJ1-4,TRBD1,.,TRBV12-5,TGTGCTAGTGGGCTGACAGGGCCTGAAAAACTGTTTTTT,CASGLTGPEKLFF
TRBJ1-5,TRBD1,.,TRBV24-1,TGTGCCACCAGTGATAAGGGACAGGGGAGCAATCAGCCCCAGCATTTT,CATSDKGQGSNQPQHF
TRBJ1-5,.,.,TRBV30,TGTGCCTGGAGTCGAGGGATTAATCAGCCCCAGCATTTT,CAWSRGINQPQHF
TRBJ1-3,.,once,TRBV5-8,TGTGCCAGCAGCTTGTCAGGGGGAAACACCATATATTTT,CASSLSGGNTIYF
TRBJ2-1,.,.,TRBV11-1,TGTGCCAGCAGCCTCACAGGGCGGGATGAGCAGTTCTTC,CASSLTGRDEQFF
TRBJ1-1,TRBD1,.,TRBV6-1,TGTGCCAGCATTACAGGGGGCCACACTGAAGCTTTCTTT,CASITGGHTEAFF
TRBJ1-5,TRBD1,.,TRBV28,TGTGCCAGCAGTTACAGGGGTTTCCATCAGCCCCAGCATTTT,CASSYRGFHQPQHF
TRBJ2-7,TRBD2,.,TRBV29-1,TGCAGCGTTGAAGTTAAGGGGAGGAGGGCTAGCGGGATTTACGAGCAGTACTTC,CSVEVKGRRASGIYEQYF
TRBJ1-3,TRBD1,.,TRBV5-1,TGCGCCAGCAGCCCCCGGACAGGGGGCACAGATGGAAACACCATATATTTT,CASSPRTGGTDGNTIYF
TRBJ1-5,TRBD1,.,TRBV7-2,TGTGCCAGCAGCTTAGCGGGCAGGGGGCATCAGCCCCAGCATTTT,CASSLAGRGHQPQHF
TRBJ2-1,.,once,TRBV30,TGTGCCTGGAGCCATGGTAGCTCCTACAATGAGCAGTTCTTC,CAWSHGSSYNEQFF